In its sample, the clone carrying this T cell receptor beta chain was seen many times. Its target is not known. TCR beta libraries were prepared from cDNA with unique molecular identifiers. TCRdb used MiXCR to reprocess the PCR reads, holding one entry per CDR3 protein. The sample contains approximately 180,000 distinct CDR3 sequences, about 32% of which appear only once. The entry originates in a study of post-analysis software for immune sequencing data. General study points: Significantly lower normalized Chao1 diversity was found in patients with multiple sclerosis relative to controls. Five TRBV segments (TRBV5-6, TRBV5-1 and TRBV20-1 among them) occurred more frequently in patients than in controls.

Germline V gene sequence: CDR1 SGHRS, CDR2 YFSETQ. This CDR3 region has 13 residues. Losses at the gene ends were 4 bases for V and 8 bases for J; bases not matched to a gene: 6. The sequencing sample was made of blood. The chain joins TRBV5-1 to TRBJ1-2; 9 bases agree with TRBD1. The TCR comes from a girl under 18 with multiple sclerosis. CDR3 sequence (DNA): TGCGCCAGCAGCACCGGACAGGGGACCGGCTACACCTTC. Translated, it gives CASSTGQGTGYTF.